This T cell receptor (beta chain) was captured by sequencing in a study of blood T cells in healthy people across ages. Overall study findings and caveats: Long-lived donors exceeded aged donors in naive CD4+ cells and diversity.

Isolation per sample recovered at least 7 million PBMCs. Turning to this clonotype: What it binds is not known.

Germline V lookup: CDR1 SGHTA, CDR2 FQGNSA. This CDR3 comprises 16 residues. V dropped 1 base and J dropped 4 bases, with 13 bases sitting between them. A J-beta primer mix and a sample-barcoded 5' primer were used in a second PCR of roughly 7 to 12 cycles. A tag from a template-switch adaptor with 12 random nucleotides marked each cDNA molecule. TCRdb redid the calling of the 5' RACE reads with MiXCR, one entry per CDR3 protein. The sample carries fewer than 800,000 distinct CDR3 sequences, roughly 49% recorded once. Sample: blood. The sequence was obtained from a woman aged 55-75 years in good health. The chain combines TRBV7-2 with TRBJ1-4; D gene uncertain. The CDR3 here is CASSLESGYGNEKLFF. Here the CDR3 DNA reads TGTGCCAGCAGCTTAGAATCGGGTTATGGTAATGAAAAACTGTTTTTT.